These 29 T cell receptor beta chains came from one sample sequenced in a study of T cell repertoires in aging, cancer and after chemotherapy. TRB rearrangements spanning V, D and J were amplified using mixed TRB-A/B primers. TCRdb re-called the multiplex PCR reads through MiXCR, storing one row per CDR3 protein. The sample holds around 2,000 distinct CDR3 sequences; less than 25% are singletons and the top ten take around 32%. Peripheral blood genomic DNA, not sorted cells or RNA, was the template. Sequenced: blood. Every receptor here comes from a human donor with a solid tumor.

This clonotype is medium-sized within its sample. The rearrangement uses TRBV12-3 or TRBV12-4 and TRBJ1-6; 7 bases are shared with TRBD1. V trimming: 4 bases; J trimming: 9 bases; junction bases outside the gene matches: 9. The CDR3 has 15 amino acids. The CDR3: CASSYRGLEGSPLHF. The CDR3 bases are TGTGCCAGCAGTTATAGGGGGCTGGAGGGTTCACCCCTCCACTTT.

Relative to its sample, this clonotype is medium-sized. The rearrangement links TRBV6-1 to TRBJ1-6; the D is unclear. V lost 6 bases, J lost 8 bases, and 14 bases lay in between. Germline values: CDR1 MNHNS, CDR2 SASEGT. This CDR3 spans 14 amino acids. In nucleotides, the CDR3 is TGTGCCAGCAGGCCAATGATTCAGGATTCACCCCTCCACTTT. This sequence encodes CASRPMIQDSPLHF.

In its sample, this clonotype ranks as medium-sized (0.01 to 0.1%). The chain recombines TRBV10-3 with TRBJ2-7; no clear D. CDR1 ENHRY and CDR2 SYGVKD come from the germline V gene. Trimming removed 3 bases from V and 1 base from J, with 7 bases in between. This CDR3 contains 13 residues. CDR3 bases: TGTGCCATCAGTGAAGTCGGTTCCTACGAGCAGTACTTC. It is translated as CAISEVGSYEQYF.

By share, this clonotype counts as medium-sized. The chain joins TRBV19 to TRBJ2-7, with a possible D match to TRBD2 (5 bases). The germline V gene encodes CDR1 LNHDA and CDR2 SQIVND (reference sequence). Trimming shortened V by 4 bases and J by 3 bases, and 16 bases separated the two germline ends. This CDR3 has 15 amino acids. CDR3 nucleotides: TGTGCCAGTAGTACCAAAGTGGAGAGCGGCTACGAGCAGTACTTC. Amino acid sequence: CASSTKVESGYEQYF. Full variable domain (missing parts from reference TRBV19 and TRBJ2-7): DGGITQSPKYLFRKEGQNVTLSCEQNLNHDAMYWYRQDPGQGLRLIYYSQIVNDFQKGDIAEGYSVSREKKESFPLTVTSAQKNPTAFYLCASSTKVESGYEQYFGPGTRLTVT.

With regard to this clonotype: With a much larger clone just one base away, this may be a read error. The chain joins TRBV6-1 to TRBJ2-5; 8 nucleotides align to TRBD1. Germline loops: CDR1 MNHNS, CDR2 SASEGT. The CDR3 sequence is 14 residues long. CDR3 sequence (DNA): TGTGCCATCAGTGAAAGGACAGGGAAGGAGACCCAGTACTTC. It yields the protein CAISERTGKETQYF.

V is TRBV18 and J is TRBJ2-7; the D is unclear. Germline assignment: CDR1 KGHSH and CDR2 LQKENI. V lost 0 bases to trimming and J lost 2 bases, with 5 bases between them. The CDR3 totals 13 residues. CDR3 loop: CASSPPNTYEQYF. DNA for the CDR3: TGTGCCAGCTCACCACCTAACACCTACGAGCAGTACTTC.

The chain carries TRBV5-1 and TRBJ2-5; D perhaps matches TRBD1 (8 bases). The germline gives CDR1 SGHRS, CDR2 YFSETQ. The V end was cut by 4 bases, the J end by 2 bases, with 15 bases between. This CDR3 has 15 residues. The CDR3 protein is CASSIGQGGQETQYF. CDR3 coding DNA: TGCGCCAGCAGCATTGGACAGGGAGGGCAAGAGACCCAGTACTTC. Full variable domain (outside the CDR3, taken from reference TRBV5-1 and TRBJ2-5): KAGVTQTPRYLIKTRGQQVTLSCSPISGHRSVSWYQQTPGQGLQFLFEYFSETQRNKGNFPGRFSGRQFSNSRSEMNVSTLELGDSALYLCASSIGQGGQETQYFGPGTRLLVL.

The chain has TRBV7-4 and TRBJ2-2; 7 positions agree with TRBD2. Germline V CDR1 and CDR2: SGHVT, SQSDAQ. V lost 5 bases and J lost 6; bases outside the gene matches: 12. The CDR3 extends over 16 amino acids. This CDR3 is CASSPTAGAGAGELFF. The DNA of the CDR3 is TGTGCCAGCAGCCCCACCGCCGGGGCGGGGGCCGGGGAGCTGTTTTTT.

This clonotype is a singleton in its sample. An end of the junction differs from the germline gene, which may be a read error. The chain uses TRBV6-2 or TRBV6-3 and TRBJ1-3, with 7 bases matching TRBD1. CDR1 and CDR2 from the germline V gene are MNHEY and SVGEGT. The CDR3 runs 18 residues. The CDR3 DNA reads as TGTGCCATCAGTGAGTCTAGCGGGACAGAATTCTCTGGAAACACCATAAATTTT. It yields the protein CAISESSGTEFSGNTINF.

This clonotype rates as medium-sized. This sequence joins TRBV5-6 and TRBJ2-7; D may be TRBD1 or TRBD2 (5 bases each). Between the trimmed V and J ends, which lost 1 base and 6 bases, there was a span of 11 bases. The germline CDR1 and CDR2 sequences are SGHDT and YYEEEE. The CDR3 length is 13 residues. The CDR3 spells CASSLLGTREQYF. CDR3 bases: TGTGCCAGCAGCTTGCTAGGGACCCGCGAGCAGTACTTC.

This clonotype appeared a few times. V is TRBV12-3 or TRBV12-4 and J is TRBJ2-7; TRBD2 matches 7 bases. V dropped 3 bases and J dropped 7; count of bases not matched to a gene: 12. CDR3 length: 15 residues. The CDR3 sequence: CASSFLRGSRGEQYF. CDR3 bases: TGTGCCAGCAGTTTCTTGCGGGGCTCGCGGGGGGAGCAGTACTTC.

As to this clonotype: A read error may be the cause here, since a much bigger clone is one base away. The chain has TRBV12-3 or TRBV12-4 and TRBJ2-3; 10 nucleotides agree with TRBD2. There are 17 residues in the CDR3. The CDR3 region is CASSLADLSSGGHTRYF. CDR3 in DNA: TGTGCCAGCAGTTTAGCGGATTTGTCTAGCGGGGGACATACGCGGTATTTT.

Within the sample, this clonotype is medium-sized. This chain links TRBV19 with TRBJ2-3, with 7 bases identical to TRBD2. V dropped 5 bases and J dropped 0; count of bases not matched to a gene: 2. This CDR3 comprises 14 residues. CDR1 is LNHDA, CDR2 SQIVND, per germline (reference sequence). The CDR3 sequence: CASSPGLSTDTQYF. For the CDR3, the DNA is TGTGCCAGTAGTCCGGGACTAAGCACAGATACGCAGTATTTT. Based on the CDR3 plus reference TRBV19 and TRBJ2-3, the full variable domain is DGGITQSPKYLFRKEGQNVTLSCEQNLNHDAMYWYRQDPGQGLRLIYYSQIVNDFQKGDIAEGYSVSREKKESFPLTVTSAQKNPTAFYLCASSPGLSTDTQYFGPGTRLTVL.

The CDR3 here is CASSVQGQGTGYTF. For the CDR3, the DNA is TGCGCCAGCAGCGTACAGGGACAGGGGACTGGCTACACCTTC. The chain is built from TRBV5-1 and TRBJ1-2; TRBD1 matches at 10 bases. In germline, CDR1 is SGHRS, CDR2 YFSETQ. The V and J ends lost 4 bases and 7 bases, in that order; junction bases with no gene match: 7. The CDR3 is 14 residues long.

For this clonotype: One base away lies a much larger clone, so this may be a sequencing read error. J is TRBJ1-1 and V is TRBV6-5; 8 nucleotides agree with TRBD1. Germline V gene sequence: CDR1 MNHEY, CDR2 SVGAGI. This CDR3 has 14 amino acids. V lost 6 bases, J lost 5 bases, and 8 bases stayed unmatched. The CDR3 sequence is CASSRTGSETEAFF. In DNA form, the CDR3 reads TGTGCCAGCAGCAGGACAGGGTCGGAAACTGAAGCTTTCTTT.

This clonotype rates as medium-sized (0.01 to 0.1%). The chain recombines TRBV6-4 with TRBJ2-2; D may be TRBD1 (6 bases). This CDR3 spans 14 amino acids. The ends were cut back, 0 bases at V and 6 bases at J, with 8 bases in the middle. Germline V gene data show CDR1 as MRHNA and CDR2 as SNTAGT. Written as DNA, the CDR3 is TGTGCCAGCAGTGACTCGGGGGCGGCCGGGGAGCTGTTTTTT. The encoded protein is CASSDSGAAGELFF.

This clonotype was counted a few times. The chain couples TRBV4-2 to TRBJ2-7; 9 nucleotides line up with TRBD1. V was pared by 2 bases and J by 4 bases, with 9 bases of the junction left unmatched. Germline-derived CDR1 and CDR2 are LGHNA and YNFKEQ. This CDR3 spans 16 amino acids. CDR3 sequence (DNA): TGTGCCAGCAGCCAATTTAAGGGACAGGGAACATACGAGCAGTACTTC. It translates to CASSQFKGQGTYEQYF.

The chain has TRBV2 and TRBJ1-1; tentatively, D is TRBD1 (6 bases). The V and J ends lost 7 bases and 0 bases respectively, with 18 bases between them. From germline, CDR1 is SNHLY and CDR2 FYNNEI. The CDR3 runs 16 residues. Here the CDR3 DNA reads TGTGCCAGCACCGGGATAGGAGGGGGAATGAACACTGAAGCTTTCTTT. Its protein is CASTGIGGGMNTEAFF.

Sample share makes this clonotype medium-sized. The chain combines TRBV7-2 with TRBJ2-3; 7 bases map to TRBD2. This CDR3 has 14 amino acids. The V and J ends lost 4 bases and 2 bases, in that order; junction bases with no gene match: 3. Germline CDR1 SGHTA, CDR2 FQGNSA. The CDR3 sequence is CASSYGGYTDTQYF. CDR3 DNA: TGTGCCAGCAGCTACGGGGGGTACACAGATACGCAGTATTTT.

This clonotype rates as medium-sized (0.01 to 0.1%). The V gene is TRBV24-1, the J gene TRBJ1-3; no clear D gene. V was pared by 11 bases and J by 0 bases, with 4 bases between. This CDR3 has 11 amino acids. CDR1 is KGHDR and CDR2 is SFDVKD in the germline V gene. The DNA of the CDR3 is TGTGCCATGATCTCTGGAAACACCATATATTTT. Its translation: CAMISGNTIYF.

This clonotype is judged medium-sized. The V and J genes are TRBV5-4 and TRBJ2-2, with a possible D match to TRBD1 (6 bases). V lost 4 bases and J 1 base, leaving 11 bases between the germline ends. Germline loops: CDR1 SGHNT, CDR2 YYREEE (reference sequence). This CDR3 comprises 15 residues. CDR3 protein: CASSPRTVNTGELFF. CDR3 coding DNA: TGTGCCAGCAGCCCCCGGACAGTGAACACCGGGGAGCTGTTTTTT.

This clonotype ranks as medium-sized. V is TRBV6-1 and J is TRBJ2-2, with D tentatively TRBD1 or TRBD2 (5 bases each). The germline gives CDR1 MNHNS, CDR2 SASEGT. This CDR3 has 15 residues. Trimming took off 2 bases at V and 4 bases at J, with 11 bases between the two ends. The CDR3 bases are TGTGCCAGCAGTGAAAGAAAAGGGACCACCGGGGAGCTGTTTTTT. Translated, it gives CASSERKGTTGELFF.

The chain employs TRBV5-1 and TRBJ2-3; the D gene is possibly TRBD2 (5 bases). CDR3 length equals 14 residues. Between the trimmed V and J ends, which lost 1 base and 1 base, there was a span of 7 bases. Germline CDR1 reads SGHRS; CDR2 reads YFSETQ. CDR3 DNA sequence: TGCGCCAGCAGCTTGTCCGGGGGCACAGATACGCAGTATTTT. Translating it yields CASSLSGGTDTQYF. Based on the CDR3 plus reference TRBV5-1 and TRBJ2-3, the full variable domain is KAGVTQTPRYLIKTRGQQVTLSCSPISGHRSVSWYQQTPGQGLQFLFEYFSETQRNKGNFPGRFSGRQFSNSRSEMNVSTLELGDSALYLCASSLSGGTDTQYFGPGTRLTVL.

The V and J genes are TRBV7-2 and TRBJ2-7; D ambiguous. The CDR3 length is 13 residues. The germline CDR1 and CDR2 sequences are SGHTA and FQGNSA. The V and J ends lost 3 bases and 7 bases respectively, with 13 bases between them. The CDR3 spells CASSFTNAYEQYF. Here the CDR3 DNA reads TGTGCCAGCAGCTTCACGAACGCGTATGAGCAGTACTTC.

By share, this clonotype ranks as medium-sized. This rearrangement joins TRBV15 to TRBJ1-3, with TRBD1 matching over 8 bases. V gave up 0 bases and J gave up 4 bases; unmatched junction bases: 2. Per the germline V gene, CDR1 is LNHNV and CDR2 is YYDKDF (reference sequence). This CDR3 is built from 15 residues. The DNA for the CDR3 is TGTGCCACCAGCAGAGACAGGGGGCAAGGAAACACCATATATTTT. Translation gives CATSRDRGQGNTIYF.

In its sample, this clonotype is medium-sized. The CDR3 loop reads CAGKDTPNTEAFF. The CDR3 DNA is TGTGCCGGAAAGGACACTCCGAACACTGAAGCTTTCTTT. The chain has TRBV6-1 and TRBJ1-1, with a possible D match to TRBD1 (5 bases). Germline V gene sequence: CDR1 MNHNS, CDR2 SASEGT. V was shortened by 11 bases and J by 1 base, with 14 bases between the two germline ends. The CDR3 runs to 13 residues.

This clonotype is medium-sized in the sample. This sequence joins TRBV7-2 and TRBJ2-5; TRBD1 aligns across 7 bases. Looked up from germline, CDR1 is SGHTA and CDR2 is FQGNSA. The V and J ends lost 0 bases and 5 bases, in that order; junction bases with no gene match: 9. CDR3 length: 16 residues. DNA of the CDR3: TGTGCCAGCAGCTTAGCGCAGACAGGGATACGGGAGACCCAGTACTTC. This translates into CASSLAQTGIRETQYF.

A few counts support this clonotype. The gene calls are TRBV12-3 or TRBV12-4 and TRBJ1-2, with 7 bases identical to TRBD1. The ends lost 6 bases at V and 8 bases at J; junction bases unmatched: 12. The CDR3 contains 14 residues. The CDR3 nucleotides are TGTGCCAGCAGCTGGCCGGAGGGGGCTAGGGGCTACACCTTC. This encodes CASSWPEGARGYTF.

Details on this clonotype: A much bigger clone sits one base away, suggesting this may be a read error. The chain couples TRBV27 to TRBJ2-7, with TRBD2 as a possible D gene (6 bases). Trimming took 6 bases from V and 8 from J, leaving 20 bases between them. This CDR3 comprises 14 residues. Germline CDR1 is MNHEY and CDR2 is SMNVEV (reference sequence). The DNA of the CDR3 is TGTGCCAGCAGGAAAGGGGAGGATGCTCACAAGCAGTACTTC. Amino acid sequence: CASRKGEDAHKQYF.